Each of the 28 T cell receptor beta chains below was sequenced from the same sample in a study of OX40 agonist ivuxolimab in advanced cancers. Clones were sequenced by immunoSEQ multiplex PCR, and TCRdb holds only the in-frame ones, with some missing. The sample has 30,000 to 35,000 clones, about 92% seen once. The source was CD4+ or CD8+ T cells sorted from blood, collected in a trial of the OX40 agonist ivuxolimab. These TCRs come from an adult with an advanced solid tumor such as melanoma, head and neck, liver or kidney cancer.

The chain couples TRBV6-6 to TRBJ1-1; 8 positions match TRBD1. V dropped 0 bases and J dropped 2; count of bases not matched to a gene: 2. The CDR3 has 15 amino acids. Germline CDR1 reads MNHNY; CDR2 reads SVGAGI (reference sequence). CDR3 DNA: TGTGCCAGCAGTTACTCCGGGACAGGCAACACTGAAGCTTTCTTT. Residues: CASSYSGTGNTEAFF.

The V and J genes are TRBV6-4 and TRBJ1-1; no firm D call. The CDR3 spans 14 residues. V was pared by 3 bases and J by 2 bases, with 10 bases between. The germline V gene has CDR1 MRHNA and CDR2 SNTAGT. The CDR3 sequence: CASSDLGGNTEAFF. In DNA form, the CDR3 reads TGTGCCAGCAGTGATTTAGGTGGAAACACTGAAGCTTTCTTT.

This chain connects TRBV13 to TRBJ2-1, with 8 nucleotides matching TRBD2. From germline, CDR1 is PRHDT and CDR2 FYEKMQ (reference sequence). J gave up 0 bases and V 0 bases, and 10 bases lay outside the gene matches. CDR3 length: 19 amino acids. The chain's CDR3 is CASSLGLGRAGASYNEQFF. The CDR3 bases are TGTGCCAGCAGCTTAGGCTTAGGACGAGCGGGGGCCTCCTACAATGAGCAGTTCTTC. The variable domain in full, completed from reference TRBV13 and TRBJ2-1, reads AAGVIQSPRHLIKEKRETATLKCYPIPRHDTVYWYQQGPGQDPQFLISFYEKMQSDKGSIPDRFSAQQFSDYHSELNMSSLELGDSALYFCASSLGLGRAGASYNEQFFGPGTRLTVL.

The chain recombines TRBV7-9 with TRBJ2-5; either TRBD1 or TRBD2 may fit D (5 bases each). The CDR3 length is 15 residues. The V gene's germline CDR1 is SEHNR and CDR2 FQNEAQ (reference sequence). The V end was cut by 4 bases, the J end by 2 bases, with 14 bases between. The CDR3 nucleotides are TGTGCCAGCAGCTCACCCCGGGACGGACAAGAGACCCAGTACTTC. Amino acids: CASSSPRDGQETQYF. Together with reference TRBV7-9 and TRBJ2-5, the CDR3 gives the full variable domain: DTGVSQNPRHKITKRGQNVTFRCDPISEHNRLYWYRQTLGQGPEFLTYFQNEAQLEKSRLLSDRFSAERPKGSFSTLEIQRTEQGDSAMYLCASSSPRDGQETQYFGPGTRLLVL.

V is TRBV27 and J is TRBJ1-1; D not certain. Germline CDR1 MNHEY, CDR2 SMNVEV (reference sequence). Trimming pared 5 bases from V and 0 bases from J, leaving 7 bases between. The CDR3 runs 13 residues. Written as DNA, the CDR3 is TGTGCCAGCAGTCTACAGATGAACACTGAAGCTTTCTTT. This sequence encodes CASSLQMNTEAFF.

This clone was detected once. The rearrangement joins TRBV9 to TRBJ2-2; D is uncertain. Germline V gene data show CDR1 as SGDLS and CDR2 as YYNGEE. The CDR3 consists of 13 residues. Trimming took 4 bases from V and 2 from J, leaving 6 bases between them. CDR3 DNA sequence: TGTGCCAGCAGCTTGGACAACACCGGGGAGCTGTTTTTT. Translated: CASSLDNTGELFF.

The genes are TRBV15 and TRBJ2-7, with 9 positions matching TRBD2. V dropped 0 bases and J dropped 0; count of bases not matched to a gene: 3. The CDR3 is 16 residues long. Germline V gene lookup returns CDR1 LNHNV and CDR2 YYDKDF (reference sequence). CDR3 sequence: CATSRDRAGGSYEQYF. CDR3 nucleotide sequence: TGTGCCACCAGCAGAGATCGAGCGGGAGGCTCCTACGAGCAGTACTTC.

J is TRBJ1-1 and V is TRBV4-1; D not resolved. The CDR3 loop spans 16 amino acids. Germline V lookup: CDR1 MGHRA, CDR2 YSYEKL. V lost 4 bases to trimming and J lost 5 bases, with 20 bases between them. The CDR3 nucleotides read TGCGCCAGCAGCCCCCCGACCGACGGAAGAGGGACTGAAGCTTTCTTT. Its translation is CASSPPTDGRGTEAFF.

The chain uses TRBV18 and TRBJ1-1, with 8 positions matching TRBD1. There are 16 residues in the CDR3. V shed 4 bases, J shed 7 bases, and the junction held 14 bases outside the gene matches. Germline assignment: CDR1 KGHSH and CDR2 LQKENI. The CDR3 reads CASSLSPGGWDHEAFF. The CDR3 DNA reads as TGTGCCAGCTCACTCTCGCCAGGGGGCTGGGACCATGAAGCTTTCTTT.

The chain has TRBV6-5 and TRBJ2-7, with unresolved D. This CDR3 comprises 12 residues. CDR1 and CDR2 from the germline V gene are MNHEY and SVGAGI. Trimming cost V 4 bases and J 5 bases, with 9 bases left between them. The CDR3 spells CASSWVFDEQYF. The CDR3 DNA is TGTGCCAGCAGTTGGGTTTTCGACGAGCAGTACTTC.

The chain couples TRBV5-6 to TRBJ2-7; D remains ambiguous. CDR3 length: 12 amino acids. The germline gives CDR1 SGHDT, CDR2 YYEEEE. Trimming took off 4 bases at V and 12 bases at J, with 17 bases between the two ends. DNA of the CDR3: TGTGCCAGCAGCGGAACCAGCGAGAAGGGGTACTTC. Protein product: CASSGTSEKGYF.

V and J are TRBV25-1 and TRBJ1-4, with D unresolved. This CDR3 has 15 amino acids. With 0 bases removed from V and 8 bases from J, the gap between germline ends came to 13 bases. Germline V gene lookup returns CDR1 MGHDK and CDR2 SYGVNS. CDR3 sequence (DNA): TGTGCCAGCAGTGAATACGGCGGAGAAGGGGAAAAACTGTTTTTT. Its translation: CASSEYGGEGEKLFF.

The CDR3 spells CASSYLLGGGMSEQYF. The CDR3 nucleotides are TGTGCCAGCAGTTACCTCTTGGGCGGGGGAATGTCCGAGCAGTACTTC. This chain links TRBV27 with TRBJ2-7; 7 bases are shared with TRBD2. The germline V gene encodes CDR1 MNHEY and CDR2 SMNVEV (reference sequence). V was clipped by 4 bases and J by 6 bases; unmatched bases: 15. The CDR3 is 16 amino acids.

This rearrangement joins TRBV7-9 to TRBJ2-5; D gene ambiguous. V was cut by 0 bases and J by 5 bases, with 7 bases left in between. CDR1 is SEHNR and CDR2 is FQNEAQ in the germline V gene (reference sequence). The CDR3 sequence is 13 residues long. This CDR3 is CASSLAISETQYF. The CDR3 DNA reads as TGTGCCAGCAGCTTAGCGATTAGTGAGACCCAGTACTTC.

In this sample, this clone turned up a few times. The J gene is TRBJ2-5, the V gene TRBV18; D remains unclear. The V gene's germline CDR1 is KGHSH and CDR2 LQKENI. The V end was cut by 2 bases, the J end by 5 bases, with 12 bases between. CDR3 length: 14 residues. In DNA, the CDR3 is TGTGCCAGCTCACCAGGGGTCATCAAGGAGACCCAGTACTTC. Its protein product is CASSPGVIKETQYF.

This chain links TRBV7-9 with TRBJ2-2; 8 bases agree with TRBD1. The CDR3 totals 17 residues. CDR1 and CDR2 (germline): SEHNR, FQNEAQ (reference sequence). With V trimmed by 3 bases and J by 6 bases, 12 bases remained unmatched. The CDR3 sequence is CASSFLPGQAPAGELFF. The CDR3 DNA sequence: TGTGCCAGCAGCTTTTTACCGGGACAGGCACCCGCCGGGGAGCTGTTTTTT.

The chain has TRBV5-1 and TRBJ2-3, with D perhaps TRBD1 (6 bases). CDR1 and CDR2 (germline): SGHRS, YFSETQ. The CDR3 length is 15 residues. Trimming removed 4 bases from V and 7 bases from J, with 19 bases in between. The CDR3 loop reads CASSPDDRPRNTQYF. The CDR3, as DNA: TGCGCCAGCAGCCCCGACGACAGGCCCCGGAATACGCAGTATTTT. Together with reference TRBV5-1 and TRBJ2-3, the CDR3 gives the full variable domain: KAGVTQTPRYLIKTRGQQVTLSCSPISGHRSVSWYQQTPGQGLQFLFEYFSETQRNKGNFPGRFSGRQFSNSRSEMNVSTLELGDSALYLCASSPDDRPRNTQYFGPGTRLTVL.

CDR3 residues: CASSLGGEQFF. DNA of the CDR3: TGTGCCAGCAGCTTGGGAGGTGAGCAGTTCTTC. The chain combines TRBV5-4 with TRBJ2-1; no definite D call. Germline V CDR1 and CDR2: SGHNT, YYREEE (reference sequence). This CDR3 is 11 amino acids long. Trimming took off 0 bases at V and 9 bases at J, with 4 bases between the two ends.

The V gene is TRBV6-5, the J gene TRBJ2-1; TRBD1 is a possible D gene (6 bases). Trimming stripped 2 bases from V and 5 bases from J, with 10 bases between. The CDR3 covers 14 residues. Germline V gene sequence: CDR1 MNHEY, CDR2 SVGAGI. CDR3 coding DNA: TGTGCCAGCAGTTACGGACAGCTGAACAATGAGCAGTTCTTC. Amino acids: CASSYGQLNNEQFF.

The J gene is TRBJ2-1, the V gene TRBV21-1. TRBV21-1 is shown as a pseudogene. The CDR3 length is 19 residues. The CDR3 DNA sequence: TGTGCCAGCATCTCTCCCCCCGGGGTCGGCAGGGTCCCGTTCAATGAGCAGTTCTTC. Translation: CASISPPGVGRVPFNEQFF.

Sample share makes this clone medium-sized. In DNA form, the CDR3 reads TGTGCCAGCAGCCAAGAGGACCCTGCCGTCGAGCAGTTCTTC. Translation gives CASSQEDPAVEQFF. This chain links TRBV4-2 with TRBJ2-1; D is ambiguous. V was clipped by 0 bases and J by 10 bases, with 13 bases between them. CDR3 length equals 14 residues. Per the germline V gene, CDR1 is LGHNA and CDR2 is YNFKEQ.

This chain uses TRBV15 with TRBJ1-2, with D perhaps TRBD1 (5 bases). The CDR3 contains 13 residues. Germline V gene data show CDR1 as LNHNV and CDR2 as YYDKDF (reference sequence). Trimming stripped 3 bases from V and 2 bases from J, with 7 bases between. This chain's CDR3 is CATSSGTNYGYTF. The CDR3 DNA follows: TGTGCCACCAGCAGCGGGACCAACTATGGCTACACCTTC.

The J gene is TRBJ1-3, the V gene TRBV11-2; D is unclear. Trimming cost V 2 bases and J 2 bases, with 13 bases left between them. The length of the CDR3 is 16 residues. Germline assignment: CDR1 SGHAT and CDR2 FQNNGV. CDR3 residues: CASSLSSGGTGNTIYF. In nucleotides, the CDR3 is TGTGCCAGCAGCTTATCCAGTGGAGGGACTGGAAACACCATATATTTT.

This chain connects TRBV27 to TRBJ2-7; 8 bases align to TRBD1. The germline gives CDR1 MNHEY, CDR2 SMNVEV (reference sequence). V gave up 5 bases and J gave up 6 bases; unmatched junction bases: 3. The CDR3 is made up of 12 amino acids. The CDR3 DNA reads as TGTGCCAGCAGTGAGACAGGGGTCGAGCAGTACTTC. Amino acids: CASSETGVEQYF.

This chain joins TRBV28 and TRBJ2-7, with D unresolved. This CDR3 contains 12 residues. Germline V gene sequence: CDR1 MDHEN, CDR2 SYDVKM. V was trimmed by 6 bases and J by 2 bases, leaving 8 bases between them. The CDR3 DNA is TGTGCCAGCAGATCTAGGACCTACGAGCAGTACTTC. Encoded protein: CASRSRTYEQYF.

V and J are TRBV6-5 and TRBJ2-1; 7 bases match TRBD2. CDR1 is MNHEY, CDR2 SVGAGI, per germline. V shed 2 bases, J shed 5 bases, and the junction held 9 bases outside the gene matches. This CDR3 region has 16 residues. CDR3 in amino acids: CASSYPTGGGDNEQFF. Here the CDR3 DNA reads TGTGCCAGCAGTTACCCGACCGGCGGGGGTGACAATGAGCAGTTCTTC.

The V call is TRBV11-3, the J call TRBJ2-1; 10 bases match TRBD1. Germline CDR1 and CDR2: SGHNT and YENEEA. The CDR3 length is 15 residues. V shed 5 bases and J 4 bases; nucleotides not matched to a gene: 5. This chain's CDR3 is CASSTGQGVYNEQFF. Written as DNA, the CDR3 is TGTGCCAGCAGCACCGGACAGGGGGTATACAATGAGCAGTTCTTC.

The rearrangement joins TRBV11-2 to TRBJ1-2; TRBD1 is a possible D gene (5 bases). Trimming removed 5 bases at V and 2 bases at J, with 27 bases between. Germline V gene sequence: CDR1 SGHAT, CDR2 FQNNGV. This CDR3 is 19 amino acids long. This CDR3 reads CASSPPRGQYQGVNYGYTF. In nucleotides, the CDR3 is TGTGCCAGCAGCCCCCCCCGAGGGCAGTATCAAGGGGTCAACTATGGCTACACCTTC.